One and the same sample provided the 12 T cell receptor beta chains below, sequenced in a study of shared clonotypes between healthy human individuals. Clones were read by immunoSEQ multiplex PCR, and TCRdb kept only the in-frame ones, dropping some. Of hundreds of thousands of clones in the sample, about 70% were seen once. The material sequenced was memory CD4+ T cells sorted from blood. As to subset: CD45RA-negative fraction. These receptors all stem from a young man in good health.

This clone was seen only a few times. Here the CDR3 reads CATAGKTSGGTDTQYF. CDR3 sequence (DNA): TGTGCCACCGCAGGGAAGACTAGCGGGGGCACAGATACGCAGTATTTT. The chain has TRBV10-3 and TRBJ2-3; TRBD2 matches 11 bases. V shed 10 bases and J 1 base; nucleotides not matched to a gene: 10. The CDR3 spans 16 residues. Per the germline V gene, CDR1 is ENHRY and CDR2 is SYGVKD.

The chain joins TRBV25-1 to TRBJ1-3; D possibly corresponds to TRBD1 (6 bases). The CDR3 loop spans 16 amino acids. The germline gives CDR1 MGHDK, CDR2 SYGVNS. Trimming stripped 4 bases from V and 4 bases from J, with 17 bases between. The DNA for the CDR3 is TGTGCCAGCAGTGGGAGGACAGAAGCTCTGGGAAACACCATATATTTT. Protein sequence: CASSGRTEALGNTIYF.

This chain's CDR3 is CASSGTGRTTEAFF. As DNA, the CDR3 is TGTGCCAGCAGCGGGACAGGGAGAACCACTGAAGCTTTCTTT. The chain employs TRBV6-1 and TRBJ1-1; 9 bases are a match to TRBD1. The J segment lost 4 bases and the V segment lost 6 bases, leaving 6 bases of the junction unmatched. The CDR3 has 14 residues. The germline gives CDR1 MNHNS, CDR2 SASEGT.

J is TRBJ1-2 and V is TRBV5-5; D not certain. The germline CDR1 and CDR2 sequences are SGHKS and YYEKEE (reference sequence). Trimming shortened V by 4 bases and J by 0 bases, and 13 bases separated the two germline ends. The CDR3 is 15 amino acids. The CDR3 sequence is CASSPGPHSNYGYTF. In DNA form, the CDR3 reads TGTGCCAGCAGCCCAGGACCTCATTCTAACTATGGCTACACCTTC.

To note about this clone: Different DNA sequences within this sample yield the same CDR3. The gene calls are TRBV5-1 and TRBJ2-3, with a possible D match to TRBD1 (6 bases). The CDR3 totals 15 residues. V was trimmed by 1 base and J by 3 bases, leaving 12 bases between them. Germline assignment: CDR1 SGHRS and CDR2 YFSETQ. CDR3 loop: CASSLRGLGTDTQYF. CDR3 DNA: TGCGCCAGCAGCTTGAGGGGGTTGGGGACAGATACGCAGTATTTT.

Comments on this clone: Compared with germline, one end of the junction differs, possibly owing to a read error. The chain uses TRBV7-7 and TRBJ2-3; tentatively, D is TRBD2 (6 bases). CDR1 and CDR2 from the germline V gene are SSHAT and FNYEAQ (reference sequence). This CDR3 is 17 amino acids long. This CDR3 is CASSSSIPGGGGDTQYF. The CDR3 coding sequence is TGTGCTAGCAGCTCCTCAATTCCCGGGGGTGGCGGAGATACGCAGTATTTT.

The rearrangement links TRBV6-1 to TRBJ2-5; 9 bases are a match to TRBD2. The germline V gene has CDR1 MNHNS and CDR2 SASEGT. The J segment lost 5 bases and the V segment lost 6 bases, leaving 10 bases of the junction unmatched. The CDR3 loop spans 15 amino acids. CDR3 in DNA: TGTGCCAGCAGGGAAATAGCGGGAGCAAGGGAGACCCAGTACTTC. It yields the protein CASREIAGARETQYF.

V and J are TRBV5-1 and TRBJ1-1; possible D gene TRBD1, 6 bases. There are 19 residues in the CDR3. Germline V CDR1 and CDR2: SGHRS, YFSETQ. Trimming took 1 base from V and 0 from J, leaving 22 bases between them. The CDR3 sequence: CASSLFGVGRGQVNTEAFF. CDR3 nucleotides: TGCGCCAGCAGCTTGTTTGGTGTCGGCAGGGGCCAGGTGAACACTGAAGCTTTCTTT. Variable domain in full (rest from reference TRBV5-1 and TRBJ1-1): KAGVTQTPRYLIKTRGQQVTLSCSPISGHRSVSWYQQTPGQGLQFLFEYFSETQRNKGNFPGRFSGRQFSNSRSEMNVSTLELGDSALYLCASSLFGVGRGQVNTEAFFGQGTRLTVV.

V usage is TRBV11-2 and J usage is TRBJ2-5, with D unresolved. V gave up 1 base and J gave up 5 bases, with 8 bases separating them. The CDR3 is 13 amino acids. CDR1 is SGHAT and CDR2 is FQNNGV in the germline V gene. The CDR3 here is CASSLGQRETQYF. CDR3 nucleotides: TGTGCCAGCAGCTTAGGGCAGAGGGAGACCCAGTACTTC.

This clone was detected a few times. V and J are TRBV13 and TRBJ2-7; D ambiguous. The CDR3 sequence is 14 residues long. Germline V gives CDR1 PRHDT, CDR2 FYEKMQ (reference sequence). V was cut by 1 base and J by 2 bases, with 9 bases left in between. The CDR3 protein is CASSLEDGTYEQYF. The CDR3 nucleotides are TGTGCCAGCAGCTTAGAGGACGGAACCTACGAGCAGTACTTC. Full variable domain (missing parts from reference TRBV13 and TRBJ2-7): AAGVIQSPRHLIKEKRETATLKCYPIPRHDTVYWYQQGPGQDPQFLISFYEKMQSDKGSIPDRFSAQQFSDYHSELNMSSLELGDSALYFCASSLEDGTYEQYFGPGTRLTVT.

The chain recombines TRBV18 with TRBJ1-5; D not certain. Trimming took off 2 bases at V and 0 bases at J, with 8 bases between the two ends. Germline values: CDR1 KGHSH, CDR2 LQKENI. The CDR3 sequence is 15 residues long. The CDR3 DNA reads TGTGCCAGCTCACCAAGAGGAGTTAGCAATCAGCCCCAGCATTTT. It codes for CASSPRGVSNQPQHF.

Remarks on this clone: A read error is the likely source, as a far larger clone sits one nucleotide away. At the DNA level, this CDR3 is encoded by other sequences in the same sample as well. In nucleotides, the CDR3 is TGTGCCAGCAGCGGAAAAACGAACACTGGGGAGCTGTTTTTT. Protein sequence: CASSGKTNTGELFF. The chain employs TRBV9 and TRBJ2-2; D unresolved. Germline values: CDR1 SGDLS, CDR2 YYNGEE. The CDR3 sequence is 14 residues long.